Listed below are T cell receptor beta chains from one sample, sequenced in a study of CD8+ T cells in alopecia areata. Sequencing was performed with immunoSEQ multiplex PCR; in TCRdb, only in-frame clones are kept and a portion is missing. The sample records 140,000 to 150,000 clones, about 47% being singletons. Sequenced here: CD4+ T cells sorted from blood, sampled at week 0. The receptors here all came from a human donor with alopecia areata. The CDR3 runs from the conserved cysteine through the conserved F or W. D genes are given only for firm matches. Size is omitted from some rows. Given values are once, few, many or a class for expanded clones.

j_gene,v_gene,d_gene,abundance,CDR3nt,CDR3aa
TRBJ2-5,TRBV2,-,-,TGTGCCAGCAGTGGGGACTCAGAATGGGCTGAGACCCAGTACTTC,CASSGDSEWAETQYF
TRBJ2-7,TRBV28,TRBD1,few,TGTGCCAGCCGAACAGGGGCGGTCGACGAGCAGTACTTC,CASRTGAVDEQYF
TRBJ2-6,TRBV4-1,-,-,TGCGCCAGCAGCCAAGGGCTGGGAGTGCAGGCTGGGGCCAACGTCCTGACTTTC,CASSQGLGVQAGANVLTF
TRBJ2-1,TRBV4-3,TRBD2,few,TGCGCCAGCAGCCAAGTAAACCTAGCGGGAGGTCTCTCCTACAATGAGCAGTTCTTC,CASSQVNLAGGLSYNEQFF
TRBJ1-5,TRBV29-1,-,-,TGCAGCGTTGAAGAACAAGGCGGTCAGCCCCAGCATTTT,CSVEEQGGQPQHF
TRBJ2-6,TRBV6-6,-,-,TGTGCCAGCAGGGAGATTAGCTCTGGGGCCAACGTCCTGACTTTC,CASREISSGANVLTF
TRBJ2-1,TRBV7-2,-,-,TGTGCCAGCAGCCGGGGGAGCGGGCTGGAGGACGAGCAGTTCTTC,CASSRGSGLEDEQFF
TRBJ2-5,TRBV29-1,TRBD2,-,TGCAGCACCCAGGCGGGAGTGGAGACCCAGTACTTC,CSTQAGVETQYF
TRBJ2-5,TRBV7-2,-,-,TGTGCCAGCAGCTCCCTGGGGCCTGGTGAGACCCAGTACTTC,CASSSLGPGETQYF
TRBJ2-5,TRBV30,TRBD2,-,TGTGCCTGGAGGAGACTAGCGGGAGAAAGGGAGACCCAGTACTTC,CAWRRLAGERETQYF
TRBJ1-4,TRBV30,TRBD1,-,TGTGCCTGGAGTGTCATGGACAGGGTGAGATGGGGCAATGAAAAACTGTTTTTT,CAWSVMDRVRWGNEKLFF
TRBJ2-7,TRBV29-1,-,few,TGCAGCGCCGAGTGGGGGGTAAATAACGAGCAGTACTTC,CSAEWGVNNEQYF
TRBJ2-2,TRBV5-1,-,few,TGCGCCAGCAGAATCAGGGTCACCGGGGAGCTGTTTTTT,CASRIRVTGELFF
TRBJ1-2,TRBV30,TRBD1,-,TGTGCCTGGGCCGGGACAGGGGGTGGCTACACCTTC,CAWAGTGGGYTF
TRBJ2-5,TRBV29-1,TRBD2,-,TGCAGCGTTGAAAAGGGACTAGCGGTTCAAGAGACCCAGTACTTC,CSVEKGLAVQETQYF
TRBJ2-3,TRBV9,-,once,TGTGCCAGCAGCGTAGCTGGACGTGGGAGTACGCAGTATTTT,CASSVAGRGSTQYF
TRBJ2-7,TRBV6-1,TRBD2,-,TGTGCCAGCAGGATTAGCGGGGGCGGCGAGCAGTACTTC,CASRISGGGEQYF
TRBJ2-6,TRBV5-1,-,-,TGCGCCAGCAGCTTACGGGATGGGGCCAACGTCCTGACTTTC,CASSLRDGANVLTF
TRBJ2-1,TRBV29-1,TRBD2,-,TGCAGCGTAGTGACTAGCGGGAGTTTGAATGAGCAGTTCTTC,CSVVTSGSLNEQFF
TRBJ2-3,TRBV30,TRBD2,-,TGTGCCTGGAGCTCCCGCGGGGGGACAGATACGCAGTATTTT,CAWSSRGGTDTQYF